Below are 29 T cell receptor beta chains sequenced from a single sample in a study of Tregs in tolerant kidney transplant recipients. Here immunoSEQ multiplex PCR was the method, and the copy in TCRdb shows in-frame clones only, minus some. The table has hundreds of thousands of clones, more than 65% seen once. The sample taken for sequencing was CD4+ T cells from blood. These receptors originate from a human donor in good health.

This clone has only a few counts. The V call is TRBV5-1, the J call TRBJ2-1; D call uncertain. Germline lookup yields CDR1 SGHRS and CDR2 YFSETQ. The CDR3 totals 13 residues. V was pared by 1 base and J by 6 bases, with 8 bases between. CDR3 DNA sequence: TGCGCCAGCAGCTTGCCTCCCCTCAATGAGCAGTTCTTC. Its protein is CASSLPPLNEQFF.

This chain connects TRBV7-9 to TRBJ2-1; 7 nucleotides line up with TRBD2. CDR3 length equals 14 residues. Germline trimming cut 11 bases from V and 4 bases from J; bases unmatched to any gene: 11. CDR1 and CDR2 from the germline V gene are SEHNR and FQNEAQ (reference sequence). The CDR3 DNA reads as TGTGCCGGAGCCCCGGGGGGAGGTTACAATGAGCAGTTCTTC. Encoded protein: CAGAPGGGYNEQFF.

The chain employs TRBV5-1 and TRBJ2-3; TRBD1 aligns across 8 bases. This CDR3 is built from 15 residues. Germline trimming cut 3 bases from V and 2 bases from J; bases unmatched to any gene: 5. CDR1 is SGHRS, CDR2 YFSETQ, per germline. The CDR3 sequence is CASSSWTGLTDTQYF. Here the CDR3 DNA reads TGCGCCAGCAGCTCCTGGACAGGGCTCACAGATACGCAGTATTTT. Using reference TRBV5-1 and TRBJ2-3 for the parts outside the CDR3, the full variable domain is KAGVTQTPRYLIKTRGQQVTLSCSPISGHRSVSWYQQTPGQGLQFLFEYFSETQRNKGNFPGRFSGRQFSNSRSEMNVSTLELGDSALYLCASSSWTGLTDTQYFGPGTRLTVL.

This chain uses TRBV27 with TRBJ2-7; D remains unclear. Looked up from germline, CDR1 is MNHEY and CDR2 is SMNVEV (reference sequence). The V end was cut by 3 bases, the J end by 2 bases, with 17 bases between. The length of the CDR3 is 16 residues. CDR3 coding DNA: TGTGCCAGCAGTTTCTCAGCTCTAGTGGGGACCTACGAGCAGTACTTC. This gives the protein CASSFSALVGTYEQYF.

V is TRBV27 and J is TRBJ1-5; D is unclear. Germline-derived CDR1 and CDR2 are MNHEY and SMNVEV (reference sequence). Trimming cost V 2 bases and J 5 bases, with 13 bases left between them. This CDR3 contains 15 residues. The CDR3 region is CASSLTAATYQPQHF. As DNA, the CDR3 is TGTGCCAGCAGTTTAACGGCAGCCACCTATCAGCCCCAGCATTTT.

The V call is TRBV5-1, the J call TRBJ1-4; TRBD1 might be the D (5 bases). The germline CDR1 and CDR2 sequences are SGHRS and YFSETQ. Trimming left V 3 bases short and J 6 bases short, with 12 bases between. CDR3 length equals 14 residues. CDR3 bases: TGCGCCAGCAGCTCTGGGGGTTCCGATGAAAAACTGTTTTTT. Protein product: CASSSGGSDEKLFF.

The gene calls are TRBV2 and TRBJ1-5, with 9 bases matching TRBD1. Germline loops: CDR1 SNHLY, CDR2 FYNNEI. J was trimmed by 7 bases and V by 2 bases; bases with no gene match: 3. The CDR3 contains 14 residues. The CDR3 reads CASSERTGGQPQHF. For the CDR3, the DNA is TGTGCCAGCAGTGAACGAACAGGGGGCCAGCCCCAGCATTTT.

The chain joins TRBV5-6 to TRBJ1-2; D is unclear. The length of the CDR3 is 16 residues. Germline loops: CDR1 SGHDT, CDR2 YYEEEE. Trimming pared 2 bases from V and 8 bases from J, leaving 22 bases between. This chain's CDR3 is CASSLSSGRSLLGYTF. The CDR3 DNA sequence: TGTGCCAGCAGCTTATCTAGCGGCAGATCTCTATTAGGCTACACCTTC.

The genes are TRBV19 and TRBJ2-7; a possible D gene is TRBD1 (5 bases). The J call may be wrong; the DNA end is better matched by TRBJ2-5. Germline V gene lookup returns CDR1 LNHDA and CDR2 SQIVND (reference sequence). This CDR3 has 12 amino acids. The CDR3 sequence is CASSQVKETQYF. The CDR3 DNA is TGTGCCAGTTCACAGGTCAAAGAGACCCAGTACTTC.

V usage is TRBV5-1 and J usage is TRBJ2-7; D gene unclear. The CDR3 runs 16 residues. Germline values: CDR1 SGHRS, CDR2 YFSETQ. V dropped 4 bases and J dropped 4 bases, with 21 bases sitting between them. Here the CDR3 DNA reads TGCGCCAGCAGCGACCAAGGGCTCGGGTTTCCATACGAGCAGTACTTC. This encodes CASSDQGLGFPYEQYF.

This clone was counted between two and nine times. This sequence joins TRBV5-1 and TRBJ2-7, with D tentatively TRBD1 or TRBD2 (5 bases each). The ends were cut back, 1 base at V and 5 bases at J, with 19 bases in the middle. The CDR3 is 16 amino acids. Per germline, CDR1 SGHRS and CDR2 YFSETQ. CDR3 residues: CASSLLQDSLGDEQYF. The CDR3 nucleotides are TGCGCCAGCAGCTTGTTACAGGACTCTCTGGGGGACGAGCAGTACTTC. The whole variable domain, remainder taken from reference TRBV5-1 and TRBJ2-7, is KAGVTQTPRYLIKTRGQQVTLSCSPISGHRSVSWYQQTPGQGLQFLFEYFSETQRNKGNFPGRFSGRQFSNSRSEMNVSTLELGDSALYLCASSLLQDSLGDEQYFGPGTRLTVT.

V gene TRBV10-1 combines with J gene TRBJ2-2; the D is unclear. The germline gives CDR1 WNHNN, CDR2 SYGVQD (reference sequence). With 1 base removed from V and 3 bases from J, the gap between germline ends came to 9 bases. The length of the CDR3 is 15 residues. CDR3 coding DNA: TGCGCCAGCAGTGAGTTGGGTAAAGACACCGGGGAGCTGTTTTTT. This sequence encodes CASSELGKDTGELFF.

CDR3 bases: TGTGCCAGCAGCTTAGTTCCCGGGAGGATTAATGAAAAACTGTTTTTT. Amino acids: CASSLVPGRINEKLFF. The gene calls are TRBV7-6 and TRBJ1-4; D is ambiguous. CDR1 and CDR2 (germline): SGHVS, FNYEAQ. V lost 1 base and J lost 4, with 13 bases in between. The CDR3 extends over 16 amino acids.

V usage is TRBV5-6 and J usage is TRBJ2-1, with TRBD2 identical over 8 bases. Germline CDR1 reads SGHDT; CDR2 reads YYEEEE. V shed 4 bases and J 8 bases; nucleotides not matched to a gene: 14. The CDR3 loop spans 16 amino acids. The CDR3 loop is CASSRTSLGPEDEQFF. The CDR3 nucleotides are TGTGCCAGCAGCCGGACTAGCTTGGGACCCGAGGATGAGCAGTTCTTC.

CDR3 sequence: CASSQASLFFSSSGNTIYF. Here the CDR3 DNA reads TGTGCCAGCAGCCAAGCGTCGCTTTTTTTTAGTAGCTCTGGAAACACCATATATTTT. The genes are TRBV14 and TRBJ1-3; D is uncertain. The V end was cut by 1 base, the J end by 0 bases, with 19 bases between. Germline CDR1 is SGHDN and CDR2 is FVKESK. This CDR3 is 19 amino acids long.

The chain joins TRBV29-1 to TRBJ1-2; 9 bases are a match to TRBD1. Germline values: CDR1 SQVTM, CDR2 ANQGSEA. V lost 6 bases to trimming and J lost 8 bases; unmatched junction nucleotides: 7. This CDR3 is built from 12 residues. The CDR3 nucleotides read TGCAGCGTGATACAGGGGGCGGAAGGCTACACCTTC. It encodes CSVIQGAEGYTF.

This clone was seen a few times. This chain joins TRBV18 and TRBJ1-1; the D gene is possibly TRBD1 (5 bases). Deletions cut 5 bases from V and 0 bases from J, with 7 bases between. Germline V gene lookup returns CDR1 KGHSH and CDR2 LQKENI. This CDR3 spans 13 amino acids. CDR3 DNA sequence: TGTGCCAGCTCAACAGGCGTGAACACTGAAGCTTTCTTT. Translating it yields CASSTGVNTEAFF.

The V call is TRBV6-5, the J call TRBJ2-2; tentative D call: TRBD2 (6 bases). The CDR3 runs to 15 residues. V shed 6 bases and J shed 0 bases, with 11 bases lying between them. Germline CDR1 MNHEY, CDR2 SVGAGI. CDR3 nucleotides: TGTGCCAGCAGCCGGGACTTCGCGAACACCGGGGAGCTGTTTTTT. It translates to CASSRDFANTGELFF.

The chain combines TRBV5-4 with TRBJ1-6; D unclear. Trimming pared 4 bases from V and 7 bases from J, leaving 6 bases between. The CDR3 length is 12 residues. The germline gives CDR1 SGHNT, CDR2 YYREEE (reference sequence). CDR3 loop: CASSIPNSPLHF. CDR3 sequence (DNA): TGTGCCAGCAGCATACCCAATTCACCCCTCCACTTT.

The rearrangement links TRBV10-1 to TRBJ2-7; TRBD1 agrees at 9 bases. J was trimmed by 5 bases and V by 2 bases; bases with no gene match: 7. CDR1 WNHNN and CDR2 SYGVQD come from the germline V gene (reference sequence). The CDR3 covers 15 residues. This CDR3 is CASSEPGTGSNEQYF. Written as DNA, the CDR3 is TGCGCCAGCAGTGAGCCCGGGACAGGGTCTAACGAGCAGTACTTC.

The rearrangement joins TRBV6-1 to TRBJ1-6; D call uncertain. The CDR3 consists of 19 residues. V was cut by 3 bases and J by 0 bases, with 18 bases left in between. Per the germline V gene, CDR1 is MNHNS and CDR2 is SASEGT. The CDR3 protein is CASSEGLWESPSYNSPLHF. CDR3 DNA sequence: TGTGCCAGCAGTGAGGGCCTATGGGAGTCCCCCTCCTATAATTCACCCCTCCACTTT.

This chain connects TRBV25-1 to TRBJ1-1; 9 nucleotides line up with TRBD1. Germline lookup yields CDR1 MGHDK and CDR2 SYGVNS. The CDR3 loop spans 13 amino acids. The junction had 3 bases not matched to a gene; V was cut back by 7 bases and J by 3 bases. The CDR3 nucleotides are TGTGCCAGCAAGGGACAGGGTGACACTGAAGCTTTCTTT. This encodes CASKGQGDTEAFF.

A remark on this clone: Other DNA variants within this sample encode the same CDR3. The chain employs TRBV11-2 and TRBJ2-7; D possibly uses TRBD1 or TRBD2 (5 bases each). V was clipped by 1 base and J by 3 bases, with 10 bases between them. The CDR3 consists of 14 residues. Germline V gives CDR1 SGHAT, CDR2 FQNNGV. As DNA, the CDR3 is TGTGCCAGCAGCTTAGTACCAGGGAGCTACGAGCAGTACTTC. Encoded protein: CASSLVPGSYEQYF.

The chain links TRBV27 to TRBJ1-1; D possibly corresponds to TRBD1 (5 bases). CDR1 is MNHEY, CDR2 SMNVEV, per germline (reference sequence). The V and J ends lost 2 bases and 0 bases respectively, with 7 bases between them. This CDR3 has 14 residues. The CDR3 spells CASSLKGVNTEAFF. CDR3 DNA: TGTGCCAGCAGTTTAAAAGGGGTGAACACTGAAGCTTTCTTT.

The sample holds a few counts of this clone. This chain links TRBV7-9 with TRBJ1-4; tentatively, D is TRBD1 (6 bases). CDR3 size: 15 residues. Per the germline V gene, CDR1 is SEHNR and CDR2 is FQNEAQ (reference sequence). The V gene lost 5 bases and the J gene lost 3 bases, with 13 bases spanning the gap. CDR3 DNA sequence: TGTGCCAGCAGCCCACGGGGGGCGGCTAATGAAAAACTGTTTTTT. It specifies CASSPRGAANEKLFF.

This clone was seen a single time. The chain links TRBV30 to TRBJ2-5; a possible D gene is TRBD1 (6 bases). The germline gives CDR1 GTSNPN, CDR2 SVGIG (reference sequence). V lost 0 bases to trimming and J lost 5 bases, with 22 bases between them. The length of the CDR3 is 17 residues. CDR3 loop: CAWSVLGQLIQSETQYF. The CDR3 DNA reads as TGTGCCTGGAGTGTACTTGGACAGCTCATCCAAAGCGAGACCCAGTACTTC.

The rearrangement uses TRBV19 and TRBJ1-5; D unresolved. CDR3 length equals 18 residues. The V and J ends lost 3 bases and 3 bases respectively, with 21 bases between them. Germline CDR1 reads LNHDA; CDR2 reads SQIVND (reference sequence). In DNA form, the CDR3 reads TGTGCCAGTAGTATTAACTCGCGGTTCGGGCCAGACAATCAGCCCCAGCATTTT. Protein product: CASSINSRFGPDNQPQHF.

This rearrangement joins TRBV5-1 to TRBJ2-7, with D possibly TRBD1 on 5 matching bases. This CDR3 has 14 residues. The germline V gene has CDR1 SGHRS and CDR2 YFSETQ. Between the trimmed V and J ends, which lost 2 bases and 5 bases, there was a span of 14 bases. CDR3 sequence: CASSLSAGNNEQYF. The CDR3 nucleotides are TGCGCCAGCAGCTTATCCGCAGGGAACAACGAGCAGTACTTC.

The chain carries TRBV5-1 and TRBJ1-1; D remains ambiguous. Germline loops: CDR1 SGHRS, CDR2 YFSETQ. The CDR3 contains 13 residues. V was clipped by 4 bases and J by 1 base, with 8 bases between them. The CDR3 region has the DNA TGCGCCAGCAGCACCCATGGGAACACTGAAGCTTTCTTT. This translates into CASSTHGNTEAFF.